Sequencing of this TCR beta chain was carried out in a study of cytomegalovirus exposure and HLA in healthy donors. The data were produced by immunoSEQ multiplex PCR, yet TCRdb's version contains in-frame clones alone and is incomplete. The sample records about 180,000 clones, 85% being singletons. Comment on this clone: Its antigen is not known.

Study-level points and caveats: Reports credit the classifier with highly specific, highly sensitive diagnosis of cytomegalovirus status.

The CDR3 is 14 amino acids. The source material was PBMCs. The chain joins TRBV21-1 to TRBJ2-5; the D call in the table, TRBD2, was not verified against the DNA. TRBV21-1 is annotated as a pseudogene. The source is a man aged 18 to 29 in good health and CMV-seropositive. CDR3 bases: TGTGCCAGCAGCAAAGTCACTAGCCTAGAGACCCAGTACTTC. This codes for CASSKVTSLETQYF.